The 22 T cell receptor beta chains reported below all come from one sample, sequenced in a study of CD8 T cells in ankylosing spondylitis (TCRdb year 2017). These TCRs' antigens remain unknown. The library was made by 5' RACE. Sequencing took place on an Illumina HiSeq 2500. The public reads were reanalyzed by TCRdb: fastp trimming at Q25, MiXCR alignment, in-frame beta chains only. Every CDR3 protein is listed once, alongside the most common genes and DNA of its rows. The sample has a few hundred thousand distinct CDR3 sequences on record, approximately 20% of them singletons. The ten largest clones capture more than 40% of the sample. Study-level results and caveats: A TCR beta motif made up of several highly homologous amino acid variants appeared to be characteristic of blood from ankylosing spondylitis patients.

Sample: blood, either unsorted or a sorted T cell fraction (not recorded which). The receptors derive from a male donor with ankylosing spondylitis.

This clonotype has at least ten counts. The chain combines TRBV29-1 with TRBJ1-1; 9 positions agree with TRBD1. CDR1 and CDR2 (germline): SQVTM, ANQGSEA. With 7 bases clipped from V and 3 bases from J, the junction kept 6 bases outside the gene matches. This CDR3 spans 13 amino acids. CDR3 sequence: CSDQGQGDTEAFF. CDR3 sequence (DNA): TGCAGCGACCAGGGACAGGGCGACACTGAAGCTTTCTTT.

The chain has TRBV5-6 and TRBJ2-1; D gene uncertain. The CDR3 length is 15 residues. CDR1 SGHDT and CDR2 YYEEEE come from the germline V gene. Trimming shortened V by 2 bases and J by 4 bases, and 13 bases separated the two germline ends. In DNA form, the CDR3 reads TGTGCCAGCAGCTTCTACCCAGACGGATACAATGAGCAGTTCTTC. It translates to CASSFYPDGYNEQFF.

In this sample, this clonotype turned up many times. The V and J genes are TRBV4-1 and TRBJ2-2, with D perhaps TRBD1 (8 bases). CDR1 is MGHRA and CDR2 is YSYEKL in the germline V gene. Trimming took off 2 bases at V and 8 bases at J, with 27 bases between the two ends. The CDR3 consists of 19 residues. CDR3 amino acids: CASSQRQGRVAGELGELFF. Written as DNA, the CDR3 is TGCGCCAGCAGCCAACGACAGGGGAGGGTTGCGGGAGAATTAGGGGAGCTGTTTTTT.

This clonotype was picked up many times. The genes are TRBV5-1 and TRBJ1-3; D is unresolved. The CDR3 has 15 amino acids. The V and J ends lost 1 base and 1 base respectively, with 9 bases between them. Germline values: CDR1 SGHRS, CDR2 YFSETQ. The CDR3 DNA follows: TGCGCCAGCAGCTTGATCGAGGGTTCTGGAAACACCATATATTTT. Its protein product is CASSLIEGSGNTIYF.

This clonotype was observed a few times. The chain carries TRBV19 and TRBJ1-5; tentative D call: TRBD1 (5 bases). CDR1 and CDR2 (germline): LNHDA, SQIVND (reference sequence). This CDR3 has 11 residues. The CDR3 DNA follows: TGTGGCGCGGGGACCGGTCAGCCCCAGCATTTT. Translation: CGAGTGQPQHF.

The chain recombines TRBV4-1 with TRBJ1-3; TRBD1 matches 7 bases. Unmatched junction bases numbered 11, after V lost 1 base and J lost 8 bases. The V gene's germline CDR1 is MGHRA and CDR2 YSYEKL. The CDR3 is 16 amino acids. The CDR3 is CASSQVIVGGVYTIYF. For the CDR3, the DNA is TGCGCCAGCAGCCAAGTAATAGTAGGGGGCGTTTACACCATATATTTT.

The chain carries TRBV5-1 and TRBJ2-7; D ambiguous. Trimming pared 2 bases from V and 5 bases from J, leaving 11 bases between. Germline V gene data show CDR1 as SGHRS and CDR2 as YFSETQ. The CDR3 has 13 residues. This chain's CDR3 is CASSLGEGNEQYF. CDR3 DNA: TGCGCCAGCAGCTTAGGCGAAGGTAACGAGCAGTACTTC.

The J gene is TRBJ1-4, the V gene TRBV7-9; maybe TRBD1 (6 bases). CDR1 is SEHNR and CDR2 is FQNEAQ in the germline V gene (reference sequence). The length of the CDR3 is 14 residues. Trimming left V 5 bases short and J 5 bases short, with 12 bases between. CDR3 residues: CASSTYRENEKLFF. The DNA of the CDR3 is TGTGCCAGCAGCACCTACAGGGAGAATGAAAAACTGTTTTTT.

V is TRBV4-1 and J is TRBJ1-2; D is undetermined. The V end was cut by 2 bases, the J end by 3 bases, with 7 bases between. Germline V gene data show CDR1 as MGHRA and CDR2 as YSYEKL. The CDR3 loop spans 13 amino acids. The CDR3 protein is CASSQRGDYGYTF. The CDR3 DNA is TGCGCCAGCAGCCAACGCGGAGACTATGGCTACACCTTC.

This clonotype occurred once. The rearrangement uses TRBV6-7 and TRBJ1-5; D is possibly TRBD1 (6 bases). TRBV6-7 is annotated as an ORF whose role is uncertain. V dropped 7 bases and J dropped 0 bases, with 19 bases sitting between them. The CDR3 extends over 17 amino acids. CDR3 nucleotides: TGTGCCAGCACCCAGGTCGGCAGGGGTAATAGCAATCAGCCCCAGCATTTT. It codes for CASTQVGRGNSNQPQHF.

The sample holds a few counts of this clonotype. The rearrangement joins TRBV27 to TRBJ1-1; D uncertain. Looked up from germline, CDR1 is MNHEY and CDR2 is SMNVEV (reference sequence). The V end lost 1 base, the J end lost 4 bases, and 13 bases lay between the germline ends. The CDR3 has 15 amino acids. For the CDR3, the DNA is TGTGCCAGCAGTTTATTTCCCGAGGGCGGCACTGAAGCTTTCTTT. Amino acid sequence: CASSLFPEGGTEAFF.

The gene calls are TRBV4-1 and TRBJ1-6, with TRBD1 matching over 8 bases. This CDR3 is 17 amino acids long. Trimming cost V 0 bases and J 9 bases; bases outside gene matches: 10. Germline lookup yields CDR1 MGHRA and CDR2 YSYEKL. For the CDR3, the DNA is TGCGCCAGCAGCCAAGAGCCCCAGGGGGCCGTAATTTCACCCCTCCACTTT. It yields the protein CASSQEPQGAVISPLHF.

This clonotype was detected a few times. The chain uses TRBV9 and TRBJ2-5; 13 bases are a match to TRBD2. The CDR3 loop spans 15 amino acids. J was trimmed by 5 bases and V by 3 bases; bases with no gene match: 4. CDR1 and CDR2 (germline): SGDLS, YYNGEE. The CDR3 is CASSEGTSGVETQYF. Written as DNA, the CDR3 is TGTGCCAGCAGCGAAGGGACTAGCGGGGTGGAGACCCAGTACTTC.

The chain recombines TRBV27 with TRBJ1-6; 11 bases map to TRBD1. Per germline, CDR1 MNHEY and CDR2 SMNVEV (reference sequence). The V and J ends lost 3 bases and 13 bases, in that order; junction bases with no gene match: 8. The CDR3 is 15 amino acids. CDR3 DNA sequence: TGTGCCAGCAGTTTGTTCCTGGACAGGGGGCTTCCCCTCCACTTT. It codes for CASSLFLDRGLPLHF.

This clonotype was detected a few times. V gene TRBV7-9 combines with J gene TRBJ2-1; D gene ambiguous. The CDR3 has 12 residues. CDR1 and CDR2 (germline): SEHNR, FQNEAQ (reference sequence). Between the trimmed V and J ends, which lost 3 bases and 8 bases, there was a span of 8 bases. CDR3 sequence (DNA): TGTGCCAGCAGCTTTAGTTTCGATGAGCAGTTCTTC. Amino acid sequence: CASSFSFDEQFF.

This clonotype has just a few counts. The CDR3 DNA is TGTGCCAGCACCTCGGGGACAGGCTCCTACGAGCAGTACTTC. It is translated as CASTSGTGSYEQYF. The chain recombines TRBV12-3 or TRBV12-4 with TRBJ2-7; 8 bases line up with TRBD1. This CDR3 has 14 residues. J lost 0 bases, V lost 7 bases, and 5 bases had no gene match.

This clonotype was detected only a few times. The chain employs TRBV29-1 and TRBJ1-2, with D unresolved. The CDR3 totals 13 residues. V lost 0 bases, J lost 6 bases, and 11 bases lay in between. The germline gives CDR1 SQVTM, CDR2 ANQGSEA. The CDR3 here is CSVEEGSGDGYTF. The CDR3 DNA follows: TGCAGCGTTGAAGAAGGTAGTGGAGATGGCTACACCTTC.

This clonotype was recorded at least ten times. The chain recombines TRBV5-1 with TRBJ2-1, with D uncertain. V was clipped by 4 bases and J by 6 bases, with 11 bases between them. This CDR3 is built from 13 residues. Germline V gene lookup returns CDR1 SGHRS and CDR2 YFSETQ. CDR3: CASSPYVGNEQFF. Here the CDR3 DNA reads TGCGCCAGCAGCCCCTACGTCGGCAATGAGCAGTTCTTC.

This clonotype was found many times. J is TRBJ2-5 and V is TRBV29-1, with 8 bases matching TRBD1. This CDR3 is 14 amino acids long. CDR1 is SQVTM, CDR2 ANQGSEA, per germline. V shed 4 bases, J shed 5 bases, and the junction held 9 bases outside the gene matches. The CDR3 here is CSVVRQGAGETQYF. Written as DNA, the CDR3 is TGCAGCGTTGTGAGGCAGGGGGCTGGGGAGACCCAGTACTTC.

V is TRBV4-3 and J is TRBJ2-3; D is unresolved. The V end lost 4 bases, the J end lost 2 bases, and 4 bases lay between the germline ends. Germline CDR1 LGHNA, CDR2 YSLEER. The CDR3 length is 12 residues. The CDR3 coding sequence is TGCGCCAGCAGCCTCAACACAGATACGCAGTATTTT. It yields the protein CASSLNTDTQYF.

The CDR3, as DNA: TGCAGTGCTAGAGACCGGACAGGGTATGGCTACACCTTC. Its protein is CSARDRTGYGYTF. The chain joins TRBV20-1 to TRBJ1-2; 8 nucleotides agree with TRBD1. There are 13 residues in the CDR3. Germline V CDR1 and CDR2: DFQATT, SNEGSKA (reference sequence). V trimming: 0 bases; J trimming: 5 bases; junction bases outside the gene matches: 2.

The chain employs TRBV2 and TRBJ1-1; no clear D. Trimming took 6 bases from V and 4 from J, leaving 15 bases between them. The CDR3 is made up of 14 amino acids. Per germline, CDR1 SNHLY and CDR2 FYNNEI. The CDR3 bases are TGTGCCAGCAGGGCCGGGCCCGAGGGCACTGAAGCTTTCTTT. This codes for CASRAGPEGTEAFF.